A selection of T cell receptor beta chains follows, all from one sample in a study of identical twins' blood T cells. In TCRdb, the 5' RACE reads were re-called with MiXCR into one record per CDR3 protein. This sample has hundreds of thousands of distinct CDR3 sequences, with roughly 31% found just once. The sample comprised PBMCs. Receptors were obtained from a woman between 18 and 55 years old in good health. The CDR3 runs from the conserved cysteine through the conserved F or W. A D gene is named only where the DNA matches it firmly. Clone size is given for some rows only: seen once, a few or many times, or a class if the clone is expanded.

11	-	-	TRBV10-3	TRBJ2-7	CATQGGYEQYF	TGTGCCACCCAGGGAGGATACGAGCAGTACTTC
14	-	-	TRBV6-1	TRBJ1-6	CASSEFLGHSPFHF	TGTGCCAGCAGTGAATTTTTGGGGCATTCACCCTTCCACTTT
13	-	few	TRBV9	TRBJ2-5	CASSVTAQETQYF	TGTGCCAGCAGCGTCACAGCCCAAGAGACCCAGTACTTC
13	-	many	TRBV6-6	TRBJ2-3	CASSYLGTDTQYF	TGTGCCAGCAGTTACCTGGGAACAGATACGCAGTATTTT
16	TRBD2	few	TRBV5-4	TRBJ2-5	CASSLSGGRLQETQYF	TGTGCCAGCAGCTTGTCGGGGGGTAGATTACAAGAGACCCAGTACTTC
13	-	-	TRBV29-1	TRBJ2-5	CSVERRIEETQYF	TGCAGCGTTGAACGCAGAATTGAGGAGACCCAGTACTTC
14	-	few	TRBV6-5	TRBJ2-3	CASSYGLGGGTQYF	TGTGCCAGCAGTTACGGGCTTGGGGGGGGCACGCAGTATTTT
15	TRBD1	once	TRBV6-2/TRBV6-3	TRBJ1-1	CASSESRDRGTEAFF	TGTGCCAGCAGTGAAAGCCGGGACAGGGGCACCGAAGCTTTCTTT
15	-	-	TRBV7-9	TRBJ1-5	CASSLLDGPNQPQHF	TGTGCCAGCAGCTTATTAGACGGGCCCAATCAGCCCCAGCATTTT
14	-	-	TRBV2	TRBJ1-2	CASSEKGRGHGYTF	TGTGCCAGCAGTGAAAAAGGGCGGGGCCATGGCTACACCTTC
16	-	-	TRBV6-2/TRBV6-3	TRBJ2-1	CASSYSIVTGFNEQFF	TGTGCCAGCAGTTACTCGATAGTGACGGGGTTCAATGAGCAGTTCTTC
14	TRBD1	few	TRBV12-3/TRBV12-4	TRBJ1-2	CASKLDREAYGYTF	TGTGCCAGCAAACTGGACAGGGAGGCCTATGGCTACACCTTC
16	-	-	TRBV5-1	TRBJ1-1	CASSPAAAPMNTEAFF	TGCGCCAGCAGCCCAGCGGCGGCTCCGATGAACACTGAAGCTTTCTTT
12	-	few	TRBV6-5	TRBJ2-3	CASGANPDTQYF	TGTGCCAGCGGCGCGAATCCAGATACGCAGTATTTT
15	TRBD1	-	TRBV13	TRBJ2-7	CASSGPQGQYYEQYF	TGTGCCAGCAGCGGTCCACAGGGGCAATACTACGAGCAGTACTTC
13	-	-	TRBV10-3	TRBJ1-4	CAIAAATNEKLFF	TGTGCCATCGCCGCAGCAACTAATGAAAAACTGTTTTTT
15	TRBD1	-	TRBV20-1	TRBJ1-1	CSAKRQGSVLTEAFF	TGCAGTGCTAAGAGACAGGGATCCGTGCTCACTGAAGCTTTCTTT
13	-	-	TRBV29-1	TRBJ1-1	CSVEGGWDTEAFF	TGCAGCGTTGAAGGGGGGTGGGACACTGAAGCTTTCTTT
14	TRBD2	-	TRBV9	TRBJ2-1	CASSRTSGSGEQFF	TGTGCCAGCAGTCGGACTAGCGGGAGCGGTGAGCAGTTCTTC
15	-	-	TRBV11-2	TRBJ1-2	CASSPRDTSNYGYTF	TGTGCCAGCAGCCCCAGGGACACCTCTAACTATGGCTACACCTTC
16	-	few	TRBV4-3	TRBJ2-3	CASSQDWGISTDTQYF	TGCGCCAGCAGCCAAGACTGGGGAATTAGCACAGATACGCAGTATTTT
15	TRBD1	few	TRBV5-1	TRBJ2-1	CASTSLGQVGDEQFF	TGCGCCAGCACCTCCCTGGGACAGGTTGGCGATGAGCAGTTCTTC